These T cell receptor beta chains were read from a single sample in a study of cytomegalovirus exposure and HLA in healthy donors. Using immunoSEQ multiplex PCR, the repertoire was profiled, and TCRdb retains in-frame clones only, with some absent. In the table there are 190,000 or so clones, 80% to 85% of which are singletons. Specimen: PBMCs. Receptors were obtained from a man aged 50 or older in good health and CMV-seronegative. Both conserved end residues are part of each CDR3. D genes are given only for firm matches. Clone size, where shown, is once, few, many, or a class for clones that have expanded.

J: TRBJ1-2; D: TRBD1; size: .; V: TRBV18; DNA: TGTGCCAGCTCACCGTCGGACAGGGCTAACTATGGCTACACCTTC; CDR3: CASSPSDRANYGYTF
J: TRBJ2-3; D: .; size: few; V: TRBV11-3; DNA: TGTGCCAGCAGCTTAGATGCGGTGGGAGATACGCAGTATTTT; CDR3: CASSLDAVGDTQYF
J: TRBJ1-2; D: .; size: .; V: TRBV6-5; DNA: TGTGCCAGCAGTTACCCTCGGGGGAACGGCTATGGCTACACCTTC; CDR3: CASSYPRGNGYGYTF
J: TRBJ1-5; D: .; size: .; V: TRBV11-3; DNA: TGTGCCAGCAGCGGGCGGAGGTTCGGGAATCAGCCCCAGCATTTT; CDR3: CASSGRRFGNQPQHF
J: TRBJ1-1; D: TRBD1; size: .; V: TRBV27; DNA: TGTGCCAGCAGTTCGTCGACAGGGTCGAACACTGAAGCTTTCTTT; CDR3: CASSSSTGSNTEAFF
J: TRBJ2-7; D: TRBD1; size: .; V: TRBV7-2; DNA: TGTGCCAGCAGCTTATATAAGGGACAGGGAGGCGAGCAGTACTTC; CDR3: CASSLYKGQGGEQYF
J: TRBJ2-3; D: TRBD2; size: .; V: TRBV7-3; DNA: TGTGCCAGCAGCTTAAAGGGACTAGCGGGGGCCGGCACAGATACGCAGTATTTT; CDR3: CASSLKGLAGAGTDTQYF
J: TRBJ2-2; D: TRBD2; size: .; V: TRBV5-1; DNA: TGCGCCAGCAGCATGGGACTAACGGACACCGGGGAGCTGTTTTTT; CDR3: CASSMGLTDTGELFF
J: TRBJ1-4; D: TRBD1; size: .; V: TRBV6-6; DNA: TGTGCCAGCAGTTTCGACAGGGGGCGAGAAAAACTGTTTTTT; CDR3: CASSFDRGREKLFF
J: TRBJ2-7; D: .; size: .; V: TRBV18; DNA: TGTGCCAGCTCACCACCCAATCAGGGCGGCTACGAGCAGTACTTC; CDR3: CASSPPNQGGYEQYF
J: TRBJ2-2; D: TRBD2; size: .; V: TRBV5-1; DNA: TGCGCCAGCAGCTTGCATCCTAGCGGGAACACCGGGGAGCTGTTTTTT; CDR3: CASSLHPSGNTGELFF
J: TRBJ2-6; D: .; size: once; V: TRBV10-3; DNA: TGTGCCACCGGACTGGCTGGGGCCAACGTCCTGACTTTC; CDR3: CATGLAGANVLTF
J: TRBJ2-7; D: .; size: .; V: TRBV25-1; DNA: TGTGCCAGCAGTGAACGCCAGGACTCCTACGAGCAGTACTTC; CDR3: CASSERQDSYEQYF
J: TRBJ2-3; D: TRBD2; size: once; V: TRBV9; DNA: TGTGCCAGCAGCCCGCCCGGTTTGCGGGGGATTTCAGATACGCAGTATTTT; CDR3: CASSPPGLRGISDTQYF
J: TRBJ2-1; D: TRBD1; size: .; V: TRBV5-1; DNA: TGCGCCAGCAGCCTTGGTAGGGCCCCGGGACAGGGAGGCGATGAGCAGTTCTTC; CDR3: CASSLGRAPGQGGDEQFF
J: TRBJ2-5; D: TRBD2; size: .; V: TRBV6-5; DNA: TGTGCCAGCAGTTACTCGGGAGCGGGGGGACAAGAGACCCAGTACTTC; CDR3: CASSYSGAGGQETQYF
J: TRBJ2-3; D: TRBD2; size: .; V: TRBV4-1; DNA: TGCGCCAGCAGCCAAGATAGGGGGACTAGCGGGGGGCCTTCCACAGATACGCAGTATTTT; CDR3: CASSQDRGTSGGPSTDTQYF
J: TRBJ1-1; D: .; size: .; V: TRBV2; DNA: TGTGCCAGCAGGGGGCCCCGGGGGGCGAGAACTGAAGCTTTCTTT; CDR3: CASRGPRGARTEAFF
J: TRBJ2-7; D: TRBD1; size: .; V: TRBV6-6; DNA: TGTGCCAGCAGACCGCTGGGACAGAAATACGAGCAGTACTTC; CDR3: CASRPLGQKYEQYF
J: TRBJ2-3; D: .; size: .; V: TRBV18; DNA: TGTGCCAGCTCACGTCGACAGACAGATACGCAGTATTTT; CDR3: CASSRRQTDTQYF
J: TRBJ1-3; D: .; size: .; V: TRBV4-2; DNA: TGTGCCAGCAGCCAAGATGTGGTCCGGGAAGTAGCCATATATTTT; CDR3: CASSQDVVREVAIYF
J: TRBJ1-5; D: .; size: few; V: TRBV6-5; DNA: TGTGCCAGCAGTTACGGTCTGGAGCAGCCCCAGCATTTT; CDR3: CASSYGLEQPQHF
J: TRBJ1-1; D: TRBD1; size: .; V: TRBV6-6; DNA: TGTGCCAGCGGAACAGGGGGTACTGAAGCTTTCTTT; CDR3: CASGTGGTEAFF
J: TRBJ1-5; D: TRBD1; size: .; V: TRBV7-2; DNA: TGTGCCAGCAGCCTGGGACAGGCCCTCAATCAGCCCCAGCATTTT; CDR3: CASSLGQALNQPQHF
J: TRBJ1-1; D: TRBD1; size: once; V: TRBV28; DNA: TGTGCCAGCAGTTCCCTGACAGGGAGGAACACTGAAGCTTTCTTT; CDR3: CASSSLTGRNTEAFF
J: TRBJ2-7; D: .; size: .; V: TRBV14; DNA: TGTGCCAGCAGCGCGGACTGGCGGGCGCAGTACTTC; CDR3: CASSADWRAQYF
J: TRBJ1-1; D: .; size: .; V: TRBV5-4; DNA: TGTGCCAGCAGCAGACAGAACATGAACACTGAAGCTTTCTTT; CDR3: CASSRQNMNTEAFF
J: TRBJ1-2; D: .; size: .; V: TRBV2; DNA: TGTGCCAGCAGGCGGGACTTCCCTAACTATGGCTACACCTTC; CDR3: CASRRDFPNYGYTF
J: TRBJ1-2; D: .; size: few; V: TRBV5-1; DNA: TGCGCCAGCAGCTTCGTAGGGGATCCTGGCTACACCTTC; CDR3: CASSFVGDPGYTF
J: TRBJ1-2; D: .; size: .; V: TRBV5-1; DNA: TGCGCCAGCAGCTTGGAAGGTGGCAGGGGAGTCTTC; CDR3: CASSLEGGRGVF
J: TRBJ2-1; D: TRBD2; size: .; V: TRBV19; DNA: TGTGCCAGTAGTATTGGGCACGGGACTAGCGGGAGGGTTAATGAGCAGTTCTTC; CDR3: CASSIGHGTSGRVNEQFF
J: TRBJ1-1; D: .; size: few; V: TRBV7-2; DNA: TGTGCCGCGGGGGGCTGGGGGACTGAAGCTTTCTTT; CDR3: CAAGGWGTEAFF
J: TRBJ1-4; D: TRBD1; size: .; V: TRBV19; DNA: TGTGCCAGTTCGGACAGGGGGTTTGAAAAACTGTTTTTT; CDR3: CASSDRGFEKLFF
J: TRBJ2-3; D: .; size: few; V: TRBV7-3; DNA: TGTGCCAGCAGCGCCGGGCCGTGGGGGCGGGGGAGCACAGATACGCAGTATTTT; CDR3: CASSAGPWGRGSTDTQYF
J: TRBJ1-5; D: TRBD1; size: .; V: TRBV7-7; DNA: TGTGCTAGCAGCCCGGACAGGGATCAGCCCCAGCATTTT; CDR3: CASSPDRDQPQHF
J: TRBJ2-4; D: TRBD2; size: .; V: TRBV4-1; DNA: TGCGCCAGCAGCCAAGGCCCCAGCGGGGGGCGAAAAAACATTCAGTACTTC; CDR3: CASSQGPSGGRKNIQYF
J: TRBJ1-2; D: .; size: once; V: TRBV10-1; DNA: TGCGCCAGCAGTGAGTGTCGGTTGAAGCCGATCAAGCGGGGCTACACCTTC; CDR3: CASSECRLKPIKRGYTF
J: TRBJ2-1; D: .; size: .; V: TRBV6-5; DNA: TGTGCCAGCAGTACTATGGGGACTGGGAATGAGCAGTTCTTC; CDR3: CASSTMGTGNEQFF
J: TRBJ1-2; D: .; size: .; V: TRBV18; DNA: TGTGCCAGCTCACCGCCAGACTCTTATGGCTACACCTTC; CDR3: CASSPPDSYGYTF
J: TRBJ2-5; D: .; size: .; V: TRBV5-1; DNA: TGCGCCAGCAGCCTACAACAGGGGAGGTTGGAGACCCAGTACTTC; CDR3: CASSLQQGRLETQYF
J: TRBJ2-5; D: TRBD1; size: .; V: TRBV9; DNA: TGTGCCAGCAGCGTAGGTGGGACAGCTGTAGAGACCCAGTACTTC; CDR3: CASSVGGTAVETQYF
J: TRBJ2-5; D: .; size: .; V: TRBV7-2; DNA: TGTGCCAGCAGCTCGGGGGTACGGAGCTTAGGGGAGACCCAGTACTTC; CDR3: CASSSGVRSLGETQYF
J: TRBJ2-2; D: .; size: .; V: TRBV5-1; DNA: TGCGCCAGCAGCTTGACAGGGAACACCGGGGAGCTGTTTTTT; CDR3: CASSLTGNTGELFF
J: TRBJ1-5; D: .; size: .; V: TRBV6-1; DNA: TGTGCCAGCAGTCTACAGGGATGGGGTCAACAGTCCCAGCATTTT; CDR3: CASSLQGWGQQSQHF
J: TRBJ2-7; D: .; size: .; V: TRBV7-9; DNA: TGTGCCAGCAGCCTGACGGGTGACGAGCAGTACTTC; CDR3: CASSLTGDEQYF
J: TRBJ1-1; D: .; size: .; V: TRBV27; DNA: TGTGCCAGCCGGGGTTTGGCGAACACTGAAGCTTTCTTT; CDR3: CASRGLANTEAFF